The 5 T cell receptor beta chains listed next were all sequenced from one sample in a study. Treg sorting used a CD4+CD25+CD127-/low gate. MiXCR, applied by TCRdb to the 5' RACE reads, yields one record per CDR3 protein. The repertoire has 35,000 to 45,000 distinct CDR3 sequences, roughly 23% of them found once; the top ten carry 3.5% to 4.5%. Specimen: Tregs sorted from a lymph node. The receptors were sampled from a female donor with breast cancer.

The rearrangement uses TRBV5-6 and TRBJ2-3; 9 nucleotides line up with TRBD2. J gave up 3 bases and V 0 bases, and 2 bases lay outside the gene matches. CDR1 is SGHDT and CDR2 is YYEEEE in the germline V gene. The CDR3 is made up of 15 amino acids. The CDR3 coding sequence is TGTGCCAGCAGCTTGGGCGGGAGGGCGACAGATACGCAGTATTTT. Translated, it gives CASSLGGRATDTQYF.

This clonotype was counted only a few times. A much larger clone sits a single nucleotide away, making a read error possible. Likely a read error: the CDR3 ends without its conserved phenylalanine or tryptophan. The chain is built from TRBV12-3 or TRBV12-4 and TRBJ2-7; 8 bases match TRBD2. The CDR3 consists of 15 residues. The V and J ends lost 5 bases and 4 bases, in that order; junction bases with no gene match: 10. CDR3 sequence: CASSQHGGVTYEQYL. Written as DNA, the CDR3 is TGTGCCAGCAGTCAGCACGGGGGGGTGACGTACGAGCAGTACCTC.

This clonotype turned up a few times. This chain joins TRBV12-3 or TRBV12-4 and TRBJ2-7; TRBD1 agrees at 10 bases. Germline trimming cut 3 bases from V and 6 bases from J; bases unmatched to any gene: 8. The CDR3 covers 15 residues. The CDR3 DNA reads TGTGCCAGCAGTTTGGAGACAGGGGGCCTTGGCGAGCAGTACTTC. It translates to CASSLETGGLGEQYF.

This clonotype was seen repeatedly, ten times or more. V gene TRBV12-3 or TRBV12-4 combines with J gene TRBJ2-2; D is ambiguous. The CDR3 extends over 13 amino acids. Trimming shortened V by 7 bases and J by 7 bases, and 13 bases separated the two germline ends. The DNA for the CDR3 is TGTGCCAGCACCGATCAGGATGTCGGGGAGCTGTTTTTT. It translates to CASTDQDVGELFF.

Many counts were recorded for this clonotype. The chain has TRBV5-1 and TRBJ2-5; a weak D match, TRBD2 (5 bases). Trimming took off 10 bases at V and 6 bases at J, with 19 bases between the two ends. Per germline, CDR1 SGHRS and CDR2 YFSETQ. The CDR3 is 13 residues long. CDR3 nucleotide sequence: TGCGCCTCCAACACGGGGTGGACGCAGACCCAGTACTTC. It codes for CASNTGWTQTQYF. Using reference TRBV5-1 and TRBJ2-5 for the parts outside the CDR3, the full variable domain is KAGVTQTPRYLIKTRGQQVTLSCSPISGHRSVSWYQQTPGQGLQFLFEYFSETQRNKGNFPGRFSGRQFSNSRSEMNVSTLELGDSALYLCASNTGWTQTQYFGPGTRLLVL.